This TCR beta chain was retrieved from a study of control samples from healthy donors and cancer patients. Assay used: immunoSEQ multiplex PCR; TCRdb lists only in-frame clones, some missing. The sample has around 130,000 clones, around 90% seen once. With V trimmed by 9 bases and J by 5 bases, 6 bases remained unmatched. Germline V gene sequence: CDR1 LNHDA, CDR2 SQIVND (reference sequence). This CDR3 comprises 13 residues. The sequence was obtained from a middle-aged man in good health. The V and J genes are TRBV19 and TRBJ1-4; 7 bases agree with TRBD1. Source material: blood. CDR3: CASLGQNNEKLFF. In DNA form, the CDR3 reads TGTGCCAGCCTGGGACAGAACAATGAAAAACTGTTTTTT.